Described below is a single T cell receptor (beta chain) sequence and its context. Germline-derived CDR1 and CDR2 are MNHNY and SVGAGI (reference sequence). Trimming removed 8 bases at V and 1 base at J, with 8 bases between. The CDR3 has 12 amino acids. Molecules of cDNA were individually given unique molecular identifiers that were attached to them. MiXCR was run by TCRdb on the 5' RACE reads, yielding one entry per CDR3 protein. This table has 25,000 to 35,000 distinct CDR3 sequences, 4.7% appearing once. The sample comes from a study of early T cells in non-severe SARS-CoV-2 infection. Turning to the study itself: The sequenced material was bulk RNA from unsorted whole blood, and its chains were unpaired.

Specimen: whole blood. V and J are TRBV6-6 and TRBJ2-5; unclear D gene. The sequence derives from an adult who was a healthcare worker with PCR-confirmed SARS-CoV-2 infection or an uninfected control (not recorded which). The CDR3 nucleotides are TGTGCCAGCGCGAAGGTCCAAGAGACCCAGTACTTC. This encodes CASAKVQETQYF.